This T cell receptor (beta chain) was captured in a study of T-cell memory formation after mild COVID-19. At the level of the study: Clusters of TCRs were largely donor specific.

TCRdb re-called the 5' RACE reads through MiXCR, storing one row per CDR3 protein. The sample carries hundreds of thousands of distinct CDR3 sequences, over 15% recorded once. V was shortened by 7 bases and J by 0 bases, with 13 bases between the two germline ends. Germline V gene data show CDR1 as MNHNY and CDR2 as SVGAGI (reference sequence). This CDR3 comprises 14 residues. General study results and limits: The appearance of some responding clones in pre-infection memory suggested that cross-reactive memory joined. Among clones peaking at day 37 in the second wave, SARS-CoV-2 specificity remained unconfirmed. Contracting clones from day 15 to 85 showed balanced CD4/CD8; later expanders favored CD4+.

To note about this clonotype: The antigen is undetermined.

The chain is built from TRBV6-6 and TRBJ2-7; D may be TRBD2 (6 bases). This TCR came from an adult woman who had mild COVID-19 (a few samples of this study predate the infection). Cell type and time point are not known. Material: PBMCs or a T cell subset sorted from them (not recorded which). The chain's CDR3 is CASTEGPFSYEQYF. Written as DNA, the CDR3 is TGTGCCAGCACGGAGGGACCCTTCTCCTACGAGCAGTACTTC.